The present T cell receptor (beta chain) was sequenced within a study of CD8 T cells in Susac syndrome. Study results and limitations: The relatively small number of individuals in the TCR sequencing and HLA analysis was acknowledged by the study.

CD8+ and CD4+ T cells taken from blood had their TCR beta sequenced. Trimming took 5 bases from V and 4 from J; bases not matched to a gene: 4. The CDR3 loop spans 15 amino acids. Per the germline V gene, CDR1 is MDHEN and CDR2 is SYDVKM. Random hexamers primed reverse transcription of about 0.5 to 1 ug RNA. Multiplex immunoSEQ PCR targeted 54 Vbeta and 13 Jbeta TCR beta segments. TCRdb passed the immunoSEQ multiplex PCR reads through MiXCR, listing each CDR3 protein once. The data show 140,000 to 150,000 distinct CDR3 sequences, with approximately 93% seen just once and roughly 0.083% held by the top ten. In regard to this clonotype: Its antigen is as yet unknown.

The chain recombines TRBV28 with TRBJ2-1; 11 bases match TRBD2. Input material: CD4+ T cells from PBMCs. The source of this sequence is a human donor in good health. Written as DNA, the CDR3 is TGTGCCAGCAGTCCTATAGCGGGAGGGTACAATGAGCAGTTCTTC. As protein: CASSPIAGGYNEQFF.